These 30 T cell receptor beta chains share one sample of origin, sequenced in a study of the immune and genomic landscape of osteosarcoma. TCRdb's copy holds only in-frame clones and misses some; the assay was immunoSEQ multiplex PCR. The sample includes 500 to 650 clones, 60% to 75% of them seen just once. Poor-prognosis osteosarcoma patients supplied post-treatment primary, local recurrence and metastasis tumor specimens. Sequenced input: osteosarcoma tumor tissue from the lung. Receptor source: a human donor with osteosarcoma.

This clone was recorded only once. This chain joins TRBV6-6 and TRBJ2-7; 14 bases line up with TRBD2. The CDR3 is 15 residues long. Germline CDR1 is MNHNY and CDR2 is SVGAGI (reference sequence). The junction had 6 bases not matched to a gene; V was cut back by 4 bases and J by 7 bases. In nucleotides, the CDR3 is TGTGCCAGCAGTTCGGGACTAGCGGGGGAGGTAGAGCAGTACTTC. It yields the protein CASSSGLAGEVEQYF.

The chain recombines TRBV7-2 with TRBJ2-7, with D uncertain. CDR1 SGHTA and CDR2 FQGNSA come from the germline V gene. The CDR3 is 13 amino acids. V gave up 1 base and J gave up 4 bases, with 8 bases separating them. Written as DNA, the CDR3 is TGTGCCAGCAGCTTAGTTGATGTATACGAGCAGTACTTC. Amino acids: CASSLVDVYEQYF.

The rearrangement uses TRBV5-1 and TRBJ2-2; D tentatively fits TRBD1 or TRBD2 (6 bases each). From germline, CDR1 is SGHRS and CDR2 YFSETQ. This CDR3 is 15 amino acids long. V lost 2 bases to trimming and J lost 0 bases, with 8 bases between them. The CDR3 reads CASSFGGPNTGELFF. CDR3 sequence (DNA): TGCGCCAGCAGCTTCGGGGGCCCGAACACCGGGGAGCTGTTTTTT.

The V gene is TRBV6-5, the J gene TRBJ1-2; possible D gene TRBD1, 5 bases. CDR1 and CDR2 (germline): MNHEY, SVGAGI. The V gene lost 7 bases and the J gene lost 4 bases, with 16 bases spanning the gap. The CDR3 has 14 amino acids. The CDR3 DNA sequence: TGTGCCAGCAAACCCCGCAGGGTAGGCTATGGCTACACCTTC. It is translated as CASKPRRVGYGYTF.

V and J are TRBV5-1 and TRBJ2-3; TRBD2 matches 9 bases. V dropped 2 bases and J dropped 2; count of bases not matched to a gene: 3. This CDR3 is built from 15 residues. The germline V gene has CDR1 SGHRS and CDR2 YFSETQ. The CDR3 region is CASSFAGGITDTQYF. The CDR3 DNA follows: TGCGCCAGCAGCTTCGCGGGGGGGATCACAGATACGCAGTATTTT.

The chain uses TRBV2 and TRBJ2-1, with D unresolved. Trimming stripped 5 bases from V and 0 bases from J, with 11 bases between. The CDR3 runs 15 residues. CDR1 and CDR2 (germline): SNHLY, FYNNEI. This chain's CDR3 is CASSPRTPSYNEQFF. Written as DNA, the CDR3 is TGTGCCAGCAGTCCGCGGACCCCCTCCTACAATGAGCAGTTCTTC.

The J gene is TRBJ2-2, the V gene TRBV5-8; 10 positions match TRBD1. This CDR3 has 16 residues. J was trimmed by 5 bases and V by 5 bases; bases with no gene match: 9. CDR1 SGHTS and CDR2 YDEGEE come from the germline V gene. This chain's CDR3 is CASRLRQGARTGELFF. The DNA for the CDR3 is TGTGCCAGCAGGTTGAGACAGGGGGCAAGGACCGGGGAGCTGTTTTTT.

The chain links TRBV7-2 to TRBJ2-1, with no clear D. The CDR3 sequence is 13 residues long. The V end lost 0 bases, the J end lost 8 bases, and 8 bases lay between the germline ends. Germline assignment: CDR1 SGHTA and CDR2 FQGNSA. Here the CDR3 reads CASSLAFFYEQFF. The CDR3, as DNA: TGTGCCAGCAGCTTAGCCTTTTTTTATGAGCAGTTCTTC. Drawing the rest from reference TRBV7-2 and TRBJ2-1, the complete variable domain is GAGVSQSPSNKVTEKGKDVELRCDPISGHTALYWYRQSLGQGLEFLIYFQGNSAPDKSGLPSDRFSAERTGGSVSTLTIQRTQQEDSAVYLCASSLAFFYEQFFGPGTRLTVL.

CDR3 coding DNA: TGTGCCGGCGGACTGGTCGAAGAGACCCAGTACTTC. Translation: CAGGLVEETQYF. The rearrangement uses TRBV7-9 and TRBJ2-5, with D perhaps TRBD2 (5 bases). V shed 11 bases and J shed 3 bases, with 13 bases lying between them. Germline V CDR1 and CDR2: SEHNR, FQNEAQ (reference sequence). The CDR3 has 12 residues.

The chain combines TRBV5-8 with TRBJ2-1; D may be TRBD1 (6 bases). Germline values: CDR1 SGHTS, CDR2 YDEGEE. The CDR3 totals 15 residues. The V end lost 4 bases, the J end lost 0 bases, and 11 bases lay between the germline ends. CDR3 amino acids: CASSLDSHSYNEQFF. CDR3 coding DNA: TGTGCCAGCAGCCTGGACAGCCACTCCTACAATGAGCAGTTCTTC.

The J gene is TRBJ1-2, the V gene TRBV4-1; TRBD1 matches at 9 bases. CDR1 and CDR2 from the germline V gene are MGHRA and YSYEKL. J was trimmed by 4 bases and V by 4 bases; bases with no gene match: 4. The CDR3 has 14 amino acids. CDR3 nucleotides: TGCGCCAGCAGCCCAGGGGGACAGGGCTATGGCTACACCTTC. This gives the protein CASSPGGQGYGYTF.

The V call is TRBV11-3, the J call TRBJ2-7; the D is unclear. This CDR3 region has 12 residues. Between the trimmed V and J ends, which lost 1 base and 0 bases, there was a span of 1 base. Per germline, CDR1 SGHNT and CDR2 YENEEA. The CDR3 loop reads CASSLASYEQYF. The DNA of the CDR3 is TGTGCCAGCAGCTTAGCCTCCTACGAGCAGTACTTC.

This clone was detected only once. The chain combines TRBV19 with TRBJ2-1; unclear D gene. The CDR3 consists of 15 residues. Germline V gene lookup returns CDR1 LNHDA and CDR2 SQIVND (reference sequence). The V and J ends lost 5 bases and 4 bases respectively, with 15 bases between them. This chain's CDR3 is CASSAPLQPYNEQFF. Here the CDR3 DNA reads TGTGCCAGTAGTGCCCCCCTCCAACCATACAATGAGCAGTTCTTC.

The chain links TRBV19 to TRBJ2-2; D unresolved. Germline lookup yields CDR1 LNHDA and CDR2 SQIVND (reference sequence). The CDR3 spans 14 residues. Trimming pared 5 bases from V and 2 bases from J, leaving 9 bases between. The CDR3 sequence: CASSWSLNTGELFF. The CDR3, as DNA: TGTGCCAGTAGTTGGAGCCTTAACACCGGGGAGCTGTTTTTT.

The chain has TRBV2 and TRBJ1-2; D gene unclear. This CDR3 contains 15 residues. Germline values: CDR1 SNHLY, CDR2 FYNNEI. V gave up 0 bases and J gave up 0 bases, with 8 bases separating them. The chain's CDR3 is CASSEAITANYGYTF. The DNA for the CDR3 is TGTGCCAGCAGTGAAGCGATCACAGCTAACTATGGCTACACCTTC.

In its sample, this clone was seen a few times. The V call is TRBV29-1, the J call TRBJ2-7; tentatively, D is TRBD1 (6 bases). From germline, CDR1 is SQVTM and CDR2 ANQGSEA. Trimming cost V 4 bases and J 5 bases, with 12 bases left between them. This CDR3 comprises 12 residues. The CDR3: CSVGRGDHEQYF. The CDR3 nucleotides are TGCAGCGTTGGCAGGGGTGACCACGAGCAGTACTTC.

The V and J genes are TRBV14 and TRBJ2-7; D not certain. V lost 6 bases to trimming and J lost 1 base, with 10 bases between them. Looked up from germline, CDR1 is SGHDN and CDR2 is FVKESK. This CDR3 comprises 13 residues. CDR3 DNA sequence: TGTGCCAGCAGATCCGGGCAGTCCTACGAGCAGTACTTC. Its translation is CASRSGQSYEQYF.

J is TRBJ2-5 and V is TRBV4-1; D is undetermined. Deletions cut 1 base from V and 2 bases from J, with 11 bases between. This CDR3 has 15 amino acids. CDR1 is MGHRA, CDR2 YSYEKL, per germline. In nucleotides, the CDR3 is TGCGCCAGCAGCCAAGGTGTGATCGATCAAGAGACCCAGTACTTC. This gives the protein CASSQGVIDQETQYF.

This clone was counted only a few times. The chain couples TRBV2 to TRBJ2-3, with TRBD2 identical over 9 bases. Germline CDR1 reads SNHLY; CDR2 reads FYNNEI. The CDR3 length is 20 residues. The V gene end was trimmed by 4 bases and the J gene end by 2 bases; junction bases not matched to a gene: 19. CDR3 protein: CASSGSGASGIVRNTDTQYF. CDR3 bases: TGTGCCAGCAGTGGGAGTGGGGCTAGCGGGATCGTTAGGAACACAGATACGCAGTATTTT.

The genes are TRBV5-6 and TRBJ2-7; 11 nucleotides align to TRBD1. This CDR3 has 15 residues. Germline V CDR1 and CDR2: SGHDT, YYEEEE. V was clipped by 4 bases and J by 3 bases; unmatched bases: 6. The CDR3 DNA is TGTGCCAGCAGCCTCGCGGACAGGGGGCTCTACGAGCAGTACTTC. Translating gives CASSLADRGLYEQYF.

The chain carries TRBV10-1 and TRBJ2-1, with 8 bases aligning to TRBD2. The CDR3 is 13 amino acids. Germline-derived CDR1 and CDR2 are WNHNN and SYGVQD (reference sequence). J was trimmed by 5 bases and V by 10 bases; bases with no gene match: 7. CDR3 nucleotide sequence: TGCGCCACCTCTAGCGGGTGGAACAATGAGCAGTTCTTC. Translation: CATSSGWNNEQFF.

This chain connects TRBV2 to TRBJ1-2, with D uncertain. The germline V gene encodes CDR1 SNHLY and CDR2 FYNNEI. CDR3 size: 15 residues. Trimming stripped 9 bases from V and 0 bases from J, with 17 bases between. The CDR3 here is CASTKIAGPNYGYTF. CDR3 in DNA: TGTGCCAGTACGAAAATTGCGGGTCCTAACTATGGCTACACCTTC.

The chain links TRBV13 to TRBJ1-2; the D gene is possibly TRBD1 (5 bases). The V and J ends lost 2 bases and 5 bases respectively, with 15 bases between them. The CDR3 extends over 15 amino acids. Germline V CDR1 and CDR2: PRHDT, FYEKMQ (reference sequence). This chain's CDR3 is CASSLSAREGYGYTF. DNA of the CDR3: TGTGCCAGCAGCTTATCGGCCAGGGAGGGGTATGGCTACACCTTC.

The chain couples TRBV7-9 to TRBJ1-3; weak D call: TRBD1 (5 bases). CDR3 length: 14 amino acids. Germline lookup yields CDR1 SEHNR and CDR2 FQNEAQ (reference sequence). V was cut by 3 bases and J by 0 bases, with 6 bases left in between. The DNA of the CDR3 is TGTGCCAGCAGCTTGACAGACTCTGGAAACACCATATATTTT. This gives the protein CASSLTDSGNTIYF.

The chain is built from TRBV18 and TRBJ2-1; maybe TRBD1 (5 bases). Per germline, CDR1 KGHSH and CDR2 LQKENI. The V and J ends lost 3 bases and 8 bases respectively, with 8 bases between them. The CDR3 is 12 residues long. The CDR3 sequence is CASSPQGYEQFF. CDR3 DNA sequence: TGTGCCAGCTCACCCCAGGGCTATGAGCAGTTCTTC.

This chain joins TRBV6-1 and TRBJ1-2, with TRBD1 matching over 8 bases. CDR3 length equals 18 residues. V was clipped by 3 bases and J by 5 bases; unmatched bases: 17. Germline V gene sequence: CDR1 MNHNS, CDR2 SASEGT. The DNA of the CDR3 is TGTGCCAGCAGTGACACACTTAGGGCCAGGGGGCAGGAGTATGGCTACACCTTC. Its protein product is CASSDTLRARGQEYGYTF.

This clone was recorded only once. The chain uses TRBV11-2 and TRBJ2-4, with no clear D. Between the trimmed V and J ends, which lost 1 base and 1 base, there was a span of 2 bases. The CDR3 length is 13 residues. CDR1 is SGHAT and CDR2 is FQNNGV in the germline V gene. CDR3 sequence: CASSLGAKNIQYF. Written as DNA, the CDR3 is TGTGCCAGCAGCTTAGGGGCCAAAAACATTCAGTACTTC.

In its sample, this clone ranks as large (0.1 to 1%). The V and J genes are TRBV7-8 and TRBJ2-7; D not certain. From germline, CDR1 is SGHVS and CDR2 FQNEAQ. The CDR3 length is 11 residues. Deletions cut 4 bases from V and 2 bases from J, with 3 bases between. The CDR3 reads CASSSPYEQYF. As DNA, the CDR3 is TGTGCCAGCAGCTCCCCCTACGAGCAGTACTTC.

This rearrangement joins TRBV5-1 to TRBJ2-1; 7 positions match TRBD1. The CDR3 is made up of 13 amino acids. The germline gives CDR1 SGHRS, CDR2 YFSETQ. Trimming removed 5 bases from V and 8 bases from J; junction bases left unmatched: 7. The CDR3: CASSQGTVHEQFF. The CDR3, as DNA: TGCGCCAGCAGTCAAGGGACAGTCCATGAGCAGTTCTTC.

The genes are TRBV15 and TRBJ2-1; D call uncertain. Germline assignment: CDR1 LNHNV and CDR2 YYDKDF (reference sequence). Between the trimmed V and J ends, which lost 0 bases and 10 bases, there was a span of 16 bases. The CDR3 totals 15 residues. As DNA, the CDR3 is TGTGCCACCAGCAGAGAGCGTGCGACTGGTGAAGAGCAGTTCTTC. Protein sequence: CATSRERATGEEQFF.